The entry that follows covers one T cell receptor (beta chain) sequence. No antigen is known for it. A much larger clone differs by one base, so this may be a read error. This sample is part of a study of blood T cells in healthy people across ages. A J-beta primer mix and a sample-barcoded 5' primer were used in a second PCR of about 7 to 12 cycles. Each of the samples gave a minimum of 2.5 million paired-end reads that contained CDR3. TCRdb reprocessed the 5' RACE reads with MiXCR, giving one entry per CDR3 protein. The sample comprises hundreds of thousands of distinct CDR3 sequences, about 28% of which are singletons, and approximately 3.5% rests with the top ten. Study-wide findings and caveats: Long-lived donors exceeded aged donors in naive CD4+ cells and diversity.

The CDR3 spans 10 residues. A further study also used this sample, focusing on T cells of mothers and their children. That paper states: The donor cohort consisted of three healthy Caucasian mothers and their six children.

The genes are TRBV12-3 or TRBV12-4 and TRBJ2-5; 7 nucleotides agree with TRBD1. This TCR was recovered from a boy younger than 10 in good health. The source material was blood. The CDR3 DNA follows: TGTGCCGGCAGGGGGGAGACCCAGTACTTC. Translated, it gives CAGRGETQYF.